This paragraph reports one T cell receptor beta chain. This entry is derived from a study of OX40 agonist ivuxolimab in advanced cancers. The assay was immunoSEQ multiplex PCR, and TCRdb's table has in-frame clones only and misses some. The sample shows 48,000 or so clones, more than 85% of them seen only once. V lost 3 bases to trimming and J lost 5 bases; unmatched junction nucleotides: 3. The germline CDR1 and CDR2 sequences are WSHSY and SAAADI. The CDR3 consists of 15 residues. The sequence derives from an adult with an advanced solid tumor such as melanoma, head and neck, liver or kidney cancer. The V gene is TRBV10-2, the J gene TRBJ1-4, with 10 positions matching TRBD1. The source was CD4+ or CD8+ T cells sorted from blood, collected in a trial of the OX40 agonist ivuxolimab. The CDR3 loop reads CASSDVTGGNEKLFF. DNA for the CDR3: TGCGCCAGCAGTGACGTGACAGGGGGCAATGAAAAACTGTTTTTT.